This entry describes one T cell receptor beta chain. This sample is part of a study of molecular identifiers for immune sequencing clone quantification. MiXCR, run by TCRdb on the PCR reads, gives a single entry per CDR3 protein. The repertoire holds about 86,000 distinct CDR3 sequences, around a quarter seen once, with 0.7% to 0.8% in the top ten. Sequencing libraries of naive CD8 cells derived from approximately 20,000 to 1,000,000 sorted cells with 10%, 30% or 50% RNA. The V gene lost 9 bases and the J gene lost 4 bases, with 15 bases spanning the gap. Germline-derived CDR1 and CDR2 are KGHDR and SFDVKD. There are 13 residues in the CDR3.

This receptor was taken from a human donor in good health. Some libraries in this study had Jurkat cell RNA spiked in. Sequencing was carried out using naive CD8+ T cells from blood, with Jurkat cell RNA spiked in. The subset denotes: FACS-sorted CD8+CD4-CCR7+CD45RA+ naive T cells. V usage is TRBV24-1 and J usage is TRBJ2-7; perhaps TRBD2 as D (5 bases). The CDR3 is CATGPRTGYEQYF. In DNA form, the CDR3 reads TGTGCCACCGGCCCTCGGACGGGATACGAGCAGTACTTC.